Presented here are 19 T cell receptor beta chains from one specimen sequenced in a study of blood T cell repertoires in COVID-19. Assay used: immunoSEQ multiplex PCR; TCRdb lists only in-frame clones, some missing. The table has almost 300,000 clones, roughly 86% seen once. Material for sequencing was peripheral blood. The receptor source for this set is a man aged 65 to 79 with acute or convalescent COVID-19.

V gene TRBV2 combines with J gene TRBJ1-2; D unresolved. Germline V gene data show CDR1 as SNHLY and CDR2 as FYNNEI. This CDR3 is built from 12 residues. V lost 6 bases, J lost 4 bases, and 9 bases lay in between. CDR3 bases: TGTGCCAGCAGAGCGGACGGCTATGGCTACACCTTC. Protein: CASRADGYGYTF.

This rearrangement joins TRBV7-2 to TRBJ2-2, with 9 bases identical to TRBD2. CDR1 SGHTA and CDR2 FQGNSA come from the germline V gene. This CDR3 has 15 residues. V dropped 5 bases and J dropped 4; count of bases not matched to a gene: 5. The CDR3 is CASSPLAGITGELFF. CDR3 nucleotides: TGTGCCAGCAGCCCCCTAGCGGGGATCACCGGGGAGCTGTTTTTT.

This rearrangement joins TRBV2 to TRBJ2-7; 12 positions agree with TRBD1. V lost 7 bases to trimming and J lost 6 bases; unmatched junction nucleotides: 7. The CDR3 spans 14 residues. Germline loops: CDR1 SNHLY, CDR2 FYNNEI. The CDR3 DNA sequence: TGTGCCAGCAAACCGGGACAGGGGGCCTTCGAGCAGTACTTC. It translates to CASKPGQGAFEQYF.

The sample holds one count of this clone. The chain is built from TRBV5-1 and TRBJ2-5, with 13 bases that match TRBD2. Germline CDR1 is SGHRS and CDR2 is YFSETQ. The CDR3 extends over 14 amino acids. The ends lost 7 bases at V and 5 bases at J; junction bases unmatched: 5. As DNA, the CDR3 is TGCGCCAGCTCCCGGACTAGCGGGAGTGAGACCCAGTACTTC. This sequence encodes CASSRTSGSETQYF.

This clone has more than one count but fewer than ten. CDR3 residues: CATSDPTWGPGYTF. The CDR3 nucleotides read TGTGCCACCAGTGACCCTACATGGGGGCCTGGCTACACCTTC. The J gene is TRBJ1-2, the V gene TRBV24-1, with a weak D call TRBD1 (6 bases). The CDR3 has 14 residues. The germline CDR1 and CDR2 sequences are KGHDR and SFDVKD. Trimming cost V 4 bases and J 7 bases, with 15 bases left between them.

This chain links TRBV6-2 or TRBV6-3 with TRBJ1-5; 8 positions match TRBD1. V lost 6 bases, J lost 6 bases, and 10 bases stayed unmatched. The CDR3 runs 15 residues. CDR1 MNHEY and CDR2 SVGEGT come from the germline V gene. The CDR3 is CASSRGLTGVQPQHF. The CDR3 DNA follows: TGTGCCAGCAGCCGCGGCCTGACAGGGGTTCAGCCCCAGCATTTT.

The chain joins TRBV6-2 or TRBV6-3 to TRBJ1-5; no firm D call. CDR1 and CDR2 (germline): MNHEY, SVGEGT. V lost 2 bases and J 4 bases, leaving 12 bases between the germline ends. The CDR3 runs 15 residues. CDR3 nucleotides: TGTGCCAGCAGTTACGGTGGCACCCAAAATCAGCCCCAGCATTTT. It specifies CASSYGGTQNQPQHF.

The chain carries TRBV7-6 and TRBJ2-4; D ambiguous. Trimming took 5 bases from V and 0 from J, leaving 14 bases between them. Germline CDR1 SGHVS, CDR2 FNYEAQ. This CDR3 has 16 residues. The CDR3 nucleotides read TGTGCCAGCAGCCCAGCGCCCCGGTCAGCCAAAAACATTCAGTACTTC. This translates into CASSPAPRSAKNIQYF.

The chain employs TRBV28 and TRBJ2-5, with 7 bases lining up with TRBD2. This CDR3 spans 13 amino acids. The trim removed 5 bases at V and 5 bases at J, leaving 5 bases unmatched. Per the germline V gene, CDR1 is MDHEN and CDR2 is SYDVKM. CDR3 loop: CASSRGDQETQYF. CDR3 nucleotide sequence: TGTGCCAGCAGTCGGGGGGATCAGGAGACCCAGTACTTC. Combining the CDR3 with reference TRBV28 and TRBJ2-5 gives the whole variable domain DVKVTQSSRYLVKRTGEKVFLECVQDMDHENMFWYRQDPGLGLRLIYFSYDVKMKEKGDIPEGYSVSREKKERFSLILESASTNQTSMYLCASSRGDQETQYFGPGTRLLVL.

V is TRBV24-1 and J is TRBJ1-5; 8 bases are a match to TRBD1. Unmatched junction bases numbered 7, after V lost 9 bases and J lost 1 base. The V gene's germline CDR1 is KGHDR and CDR2 SFDVKD. The CDR3 sequence is 15 residues long. CDR3 amino acids: CATGQGIQSNQPQHF. The CDR3 region has the DNA TGTGCCACCGGACAGGGTATACAAAGCAATCAGCCCCAGCATTTT.

This chain uses TRBV28 with TRBJ2-7; possible D gene TRBD1, 5 bases. Trimming shortened V by 4 bases and J by 2 bases, and 9 bases separated the two germline ends. The CDR3 runs 13 residues. Germline-derived CDR1 and CDR2 are MDHEN and SYDVKM. The CDR3 loop reads CASSSRVTYEQYF. The CDR3, as DNA: TGTGCCAGCAGTTCCAGGGTGACCTACGAGCAGTACTTC.

The chain is built from TRBV5-4 and TRBJ1-2; unclear D gene. V lost 0 bases, J lost 2 bases, and 11 bases lay in between. CDR1 SGHNT and CDR2 YYREEE come from the germline V gene (reference sequence). This CDR3 has 15 amino acids. In nucleotides, the CDR3 is TGTGCCAGCAGCTTGGAAGTTTCACGGAACTATGGCTACACCTTC. Its translation is CASSLEVSRNYGYTF.

In this sample, this clone turned up a few times. V is TRBV4-1 and J is TRBJ2-5; 7 bases match TRBD1. This CDR3 spans 14 amino acids. Trimming removed 3 bases from V and 4 bases from J; junction bases left unmatched: 5. Germline V lookup: CDR1 MGHRA, CDR2 YSYEKL. Written as DNA, the CDR3 is TGCGCCAGCAGCCAGTCACAGGGGTCAGAGACCCAGTACTTC. As protein: CASSQSQGSETQYF.

The chain recombines TRBV19 with TRBJ1-5; D not certain. Trimming shortened V by 4 bases and J by 4 bases, and 11 bases separated the two germline ends. CDR3 size: 14 residues. From germline, CDR1 is LNHDA and CDR2 SQIVND (reference sequence). The chain's CDR3 is CASSTVPGNQPQHF. CDR3 coding DNA: TGTGCCAGTAGTACAGTCCCGGGAAATCAGCCCCAGCATTTT. Full variable domain (outside the CDR3, taken from reference TRBV19 and TRBJ1-5): DGGITQSPKYLFRKEGQNVTLSCEQNLNHDAMYWYRQDPGQGLRLIYYSQIVNDFQKGDIAEGYSVSREKKESFPLTVTSAQKNPTAFYLCASSTVPGNQPQHFGDGTRLSIL.

The chain has TRBV6-5 and TRBJ2-1; TRBD2 is a possible D gene (6 bases). V lost 6 bases, J lost 12 bases, and 18 bases lay in between. The CDR3 consists of 13 residues. Germline V gene lookup returns CDR1 MNHEY and CDR2 SVGAGI. The CDR3 nucleotides read TGTGCCAGCAGGGAGGGACTCCGAAAAGGGCAGTTCTTC. Its translation: CASREGLRKGQFF.

V gene TRBV19 combines with J gene TRBJ2-5; 15 nucleotides line up with TRBD2. The junction had 2 bases not matched to a gene; V was cut back by 7 bases and J by 2 bases. CDR1 LNHDA and CDR2 SQIVND come from the germline V gene (reference sequence). This CDR3 has 15 residues. CDR3 amino acids: CASMGLAGGQETQYF. CDR3 sequence (DNA): TGTGCCAGTATGGGACTAGCGGGAGGACAAGAGACCCAGTACTTC.

This chain joins TRBV28 and TRBJ2-1; 9 bases agree with TRBD2. Germline V gene data show CDR1 as MDHEN and CDR2 as SYDVKM. The CDR3 has 13 amino acids. Trimming at V came to 9 bases and at J to 2 bases, leaving 2 bases not matched to a gene. The CDR3 region has the DNA TGTGCCAGTCGACTAGCGGCCTACAATGAGCAGTTCTTC. Translation gives CASRLAAYNEQFF. The entire variable domain, with the rest obtained from reference TRBV28 and TRBJ2-1, is as follows: DVKVTQSSRYLVKRTGEKVFLECVQDMDHENMFWYRQDPGLGLRLIYFSYDVKMKEKGDIPEGYSVSREKKERFSLILESASTNQTSMYLCASRLAAYNEQFFGPGTRLTVL.

This chain joins TRBV19 and TRBJ1-5; 7 nucleotides agree with TRBD1. From germline, CDR1 is LNHDA and CDR2 SQIVND (reference sequence). After removal of 1 base from V and 7 bases from J, the junction contained 10 bases not matched to a gene. The CDR3 has 16 residues. The CDR3 sequence: CASSIALSGGGQPQHF. CDR3 nucleotides: TGTGCCAGTAGTATAGCCCTTTCAGGGGGAGGACAGCCCCAGCATTTT. Looking up the rest from reference TRBV19 and TRBJ1-5 gives the full variable domain: DGGITQSPKYLFRKEGQNVTLSCEQNLNHDAMYWYRQDPGQGLRLIYYSQIVNDFQKGDIAEGYSVSREKKESFPLTVTSAQKNPTAFYLCASSIALSGGGQPQHFGDGTRLSIL.

This clone was found once. The rearrangement joins TRBV7-7 to TRBJ2-5; TRBD2 aligns across 7 bases. Trimming removed 3 bases from V and 5 bases from J; junction bases left unmatched: 6. The CDR3 loop spans 14 amino acids. Germline lookup yields CDR1 SSHAT and CDR2 FNYEAQ (reference sequence). The CDR3 loop is CASSLWGTIETQYF. As DNA, the CDR3 is TGTGCCAGCAGCTTGTGGGGGACTATCGAGACCCAGTACTTC. Using reference TRBV7-7 and TRBJ2-5 for the parts outside the CDR3, the full variable domain is GAGVSQSPRYKVTKRGQDVTLRCDPISSHATLYWYQQALGQGPEFLTYFNYEAQPDKSGLPSDRFSAERPEGSISTLTIQRTEQRDSAMYRCASSLWGTIETQYFGPGTRLLVL.